This T cell receptor beta chain was sequenced during a study of control samples from healthy donors and cancer patients. TCRdb's table, derived via immunoSEQ multiplex PCR, lists solely in-frame clones and lacks some. The top ten hold less than 5% of the sample, which has 140,000 to 150,000 clones, approximately 91% seen once. The sequenced material came from blood. The TCR comes from a man between 25 and 39 years old in good health.

This CDR3 is CAISSQGLQPQHF. CDR3 DNA sequence: TGTGCCATATCCTCCCAGGGGTTACAGCCCCAGCATTTT. The chain uses TRBV30 and TRBJ1-5; a weak D match, TRBD1 (6 bases). The CDR3 sequence is 13 residues long. Germline V gene lookup returns CDR1 GTSNPN and CDR2 SVGIG (reference sequence). Trimming stripped 8 bases from V and 7 bases from J, with 18 bases between.